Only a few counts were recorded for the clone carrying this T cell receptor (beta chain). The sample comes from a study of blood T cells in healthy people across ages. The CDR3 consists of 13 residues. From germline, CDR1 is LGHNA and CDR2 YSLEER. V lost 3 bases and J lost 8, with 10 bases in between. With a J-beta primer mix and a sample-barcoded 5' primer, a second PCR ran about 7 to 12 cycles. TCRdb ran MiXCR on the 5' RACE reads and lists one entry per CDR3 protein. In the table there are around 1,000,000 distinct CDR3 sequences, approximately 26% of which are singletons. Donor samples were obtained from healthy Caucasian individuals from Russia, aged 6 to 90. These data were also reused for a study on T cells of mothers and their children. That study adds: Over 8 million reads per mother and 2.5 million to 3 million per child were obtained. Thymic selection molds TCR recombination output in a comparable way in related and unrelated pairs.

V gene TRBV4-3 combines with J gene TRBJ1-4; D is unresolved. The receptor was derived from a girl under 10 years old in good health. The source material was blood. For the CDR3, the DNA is TGCGCCAGCAGCCACCTAGACCGGGAAAAACTGTTTTTT. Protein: CASSHLDREKLFF.